The rows below give T cell receptor beta chains drawn from one sample of a study of CD8 T cells in ankylosing spondylitis. TCRdb redid the calling of the 5' RACE reads with MiXCR, one entry per CDR3 protein. The table lists over 100,000 distinct CDR3 sequences, roughly 7.3% of them singletons. The material sequenced was blood, either unsorted or a sorted T cell fraction (not recorded which). These TCRs come from a male donor with ankylosing spondylitis or in good health (not recorded which). The CDR3 runs from the conserved cysteine through the conserved F or W.

V gene	J gene	CDR3 protein
TRBV21-1	TRBJ2-7	CASSKTGRAYEQYF
TRBV27	TRBJ1-1	CASSLSLDRDAFF
TRBV7-2	TRBJ2-2	CASDPGSDPGELFF
TRBV7-9	TRBJ2-7	CASSTPGAFEQYF
TRBV6-1	TRBJ2-7	CASSAGSPILYEQYF
TRBV7-2	TRBJ1-2	CASSHNPESYGYTF
TRBV27	TRBJ2-6	CASSLTGGAGANVLTF
TRBV20-1	TRBJ2-1	CSARGQGPSYNEQFF
TRBV21-1	TRBJ1-2	CGGWDTQNPYYGYTF
TRBV20-1	TRBJ1-2	CSARGGDGYTF
TRBV5-1	TRBJ1-6	CASSLIGTGSSGANSPLHF
TRBV5-1	TRBJ2-2	CASSTGTSGTGELFF
TRBV20-1	TRBJ2-5	CSVERPQETQYF
TRBV5-1	TRBJ2-7	CASSRSTGVSSYEQYF
TRBV5-6	TRBJ2-5	CASSLVAERGGLETQYF
TRBV10-3	TRBJ2-1	CALCRDLSGQGARNEQFF
TRBV5-1	TRBJ2-7	CASSPGTGSYEQYF
TRBV29-1	TRBJ1-1	CSATGLNTEAFF
TRBV7-8	TRBJ2-1	CASSFRDRGGDEQFF
TRBV10-3	TRBJ2-7	CAISGQVEQYF
TRBV9	TRBJ2-3	CASSDSRGGAEGADTQYF
TRBV18	TRBJ2-5	CASFVLRNQETQYF
TRBV10-3	TRBJ2-2	CAIKGTGETGELFF
TRBV14	TRBJ1-1	CASSPRTDSEAFF
TRBV5-1	TRBJ1-4	CASSFQDSNEKLFF
TRBV20-1	TRBJ2-1	CSASRTGVRNEQFF
TRBV11-2	TRBJ2-3	CASSPLPSGTDTQYF
TRBV29-1	TRBJ2-5	CSVDPGAQETQYF
TRBV20-1	TRBJ2-1	CSARLITSGGRAYNEQFF
TRBV14	TRBJ2-7	CASSLAADTEQYF
TRBV20-1	TRBJ1-2	CSASSVLNYGYTF
TRBV3-1	TRBJ2-1	CASSQDMNNEQFF
TRBV5-1	TRBJ1-2	CASSLGQEIYGYTF
TRBV6-5	TRBJ1-4	CASSYGLQGREEKLFF
TRBV10-3	TRBJ2-1	CAISGIRSDRQFF
TRBV20-1	TRBJ2-5	CSAHEAGGLQETQYF
TRBV7-9	TRBJ1-1	CASSRGSGEAFF
TRBV10-3	TRBJ2-7	CAISAGQYEQYF
TRBV7-2	TRBJ2-7	CASSLGVTEQYF